This T cell receptor beta chain was profiled in a study of blood T cells in healthy people across ages. Through a sample-barcoded 5' primer and a J-beta primer mix, a second PCR was run for roughly 6 to 11 cycles. MiXCR, run by TCRdb on the 5' RACE reads, gives a single entry per CDR3 protein. The table has some 890,000 distinct CDR3 sequences, almost 30% seen once; the top ten hold roughly a tenth. This clonotype was detected many times. There are 16 residues in the CDR3. Trimming at V came to 7 bases and at J to 3 bases, leaving 15 bases not matched to a gene. CDR1 MNHNY and CDR2 SVGAGI come from the germline V gene (reference sequence). The sample also formed part of further work on T cells of mothers and their children.

This sequence was found in a middle-aged woman in good health. The gene calls are TRBV6-6 and TRBJ2-7; 7 nucleotides match TRBD1. Sequenced sample: blood. The CDR3 bases are TGTGCCAGCATTTTTTCTCCGACAGGGATGAGCTACGAGCAGTACTTC. Protein product: CASIFSPTGMSYEQYF.